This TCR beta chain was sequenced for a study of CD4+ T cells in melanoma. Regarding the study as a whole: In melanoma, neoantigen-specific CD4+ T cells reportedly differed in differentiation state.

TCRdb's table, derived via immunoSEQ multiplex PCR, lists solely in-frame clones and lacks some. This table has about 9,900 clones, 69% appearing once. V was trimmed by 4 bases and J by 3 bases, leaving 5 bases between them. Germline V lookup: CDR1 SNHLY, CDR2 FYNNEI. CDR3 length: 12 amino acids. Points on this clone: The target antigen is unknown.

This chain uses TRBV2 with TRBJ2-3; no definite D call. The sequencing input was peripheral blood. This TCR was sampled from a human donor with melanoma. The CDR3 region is CASSGGTDTQYF. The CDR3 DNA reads TGTGCCAGCAGTGGTGGGACAGATACGCAGTATTTT.